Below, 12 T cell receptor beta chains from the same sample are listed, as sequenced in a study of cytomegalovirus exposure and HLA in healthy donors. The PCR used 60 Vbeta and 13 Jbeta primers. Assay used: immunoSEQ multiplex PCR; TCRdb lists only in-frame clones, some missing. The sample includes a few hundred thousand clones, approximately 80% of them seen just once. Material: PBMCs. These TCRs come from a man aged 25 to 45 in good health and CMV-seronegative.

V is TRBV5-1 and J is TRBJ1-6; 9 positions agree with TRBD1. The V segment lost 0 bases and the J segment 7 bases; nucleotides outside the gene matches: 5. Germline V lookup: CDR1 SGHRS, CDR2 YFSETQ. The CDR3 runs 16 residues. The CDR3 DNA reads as TGCGCCAGCAGCTTGGGGGGACAGGGTCGGAATTCACCCCTCCACTTT. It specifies CASSLGGQGRNSPLHF. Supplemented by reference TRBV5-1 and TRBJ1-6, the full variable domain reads KAGVTQTPRYLIKTRGQQVTLSCSPISGHRSVSWYQQTPGQGLQFLFEYFSETQRNKGNFPGRFSGRQFSNSRSEMNVSTLELGDSALYLCASSLGGQGRNSPLHFGNGTRLTVT.

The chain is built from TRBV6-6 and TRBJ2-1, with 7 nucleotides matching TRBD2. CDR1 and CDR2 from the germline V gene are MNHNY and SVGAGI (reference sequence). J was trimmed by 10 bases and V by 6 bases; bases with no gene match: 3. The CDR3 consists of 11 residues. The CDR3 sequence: CASSTGGEQFF. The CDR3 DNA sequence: TGTGCCAGCAGCACCGGGGGGGAGCAGTTCTTC.

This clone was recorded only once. CDR3 amino acids: CASSLETGRGTEAFF. In DNA form, the CDR3 reads TGTGCCAGCAGCTTGGAGACAGGAAGGGGCACTGAAGCTTTCTTT. The chain has TRBV7-2 and TRBJ1-1; D may be TRBD1 (6 bases). CDR1 and CDR2 from the germline V gene are SGHTA and FQGNSA. This CDR3 has 15 amino acids. V shed 3 bases and J shed 4 bases, with 15 bases lying between them.

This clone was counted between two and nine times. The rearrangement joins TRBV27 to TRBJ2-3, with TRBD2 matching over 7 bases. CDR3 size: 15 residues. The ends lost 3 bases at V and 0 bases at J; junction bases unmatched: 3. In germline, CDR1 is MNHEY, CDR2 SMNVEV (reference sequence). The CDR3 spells CASSFRGESTDTQYF. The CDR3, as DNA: TGTGCCAGCAGTTTTCGGGGGGAGAGCACAGATACGCAGTATTTT.

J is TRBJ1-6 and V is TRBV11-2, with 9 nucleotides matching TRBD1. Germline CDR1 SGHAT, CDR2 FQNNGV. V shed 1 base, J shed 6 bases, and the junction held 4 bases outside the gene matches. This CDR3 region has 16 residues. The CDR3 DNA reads TGTGCCAGCAGCTTAGGGTTGGGACAGGGTAATTCACCCCTCCACTTT. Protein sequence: CASSLGLGQGNSPLHF.

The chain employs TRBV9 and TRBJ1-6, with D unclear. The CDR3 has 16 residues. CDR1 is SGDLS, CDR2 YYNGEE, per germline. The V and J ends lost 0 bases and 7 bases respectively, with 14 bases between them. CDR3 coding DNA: TGTGCCAGCAGCGTAGGAGGTCGGGGTTCGAATTCACCCCTCCACTTT. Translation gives CASSVGGRGSNSPLHF.

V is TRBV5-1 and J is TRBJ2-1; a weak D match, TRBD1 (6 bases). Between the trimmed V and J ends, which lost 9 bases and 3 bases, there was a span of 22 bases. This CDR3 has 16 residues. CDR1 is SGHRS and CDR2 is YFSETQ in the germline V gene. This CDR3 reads CATGKTGLGGYNEQFF. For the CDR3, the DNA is TGCGCCACCGGAAAGACAGGTCTCGGTGGCTACAATGAGCAGTTCTTC.

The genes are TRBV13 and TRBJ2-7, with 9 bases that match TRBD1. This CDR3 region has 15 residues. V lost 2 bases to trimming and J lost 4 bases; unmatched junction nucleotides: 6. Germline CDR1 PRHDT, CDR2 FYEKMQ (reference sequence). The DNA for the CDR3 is TGTGCCAGCAGCTTATCGGGGACAGGGAGATACGAGCAGTACTTC. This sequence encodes CASSLSGTGRYEQYF.

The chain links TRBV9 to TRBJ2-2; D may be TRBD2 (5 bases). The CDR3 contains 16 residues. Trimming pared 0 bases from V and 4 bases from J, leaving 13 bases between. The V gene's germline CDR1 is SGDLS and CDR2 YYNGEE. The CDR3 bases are TGTGCCAGCAGCGTAGGGAGGCTGGCTCGCACCGGGGAGCTGTTTTTT. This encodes CASSVGRLARTGELFF.

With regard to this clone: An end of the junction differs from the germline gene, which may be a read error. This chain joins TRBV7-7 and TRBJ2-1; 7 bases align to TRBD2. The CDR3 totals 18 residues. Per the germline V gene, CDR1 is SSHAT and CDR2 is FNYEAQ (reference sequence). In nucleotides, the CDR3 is TGTGCTAGCAGCTTAGAGTTAAGGACTAGTCCACCCTACAATGAGCAGTTCTTC. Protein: CASSLELRTSPPYNEQFF.

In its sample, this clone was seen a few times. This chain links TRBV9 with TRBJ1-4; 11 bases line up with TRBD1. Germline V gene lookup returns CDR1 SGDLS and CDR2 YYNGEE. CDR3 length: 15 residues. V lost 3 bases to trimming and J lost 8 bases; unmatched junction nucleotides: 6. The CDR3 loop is CASSATGTGGEKLFF. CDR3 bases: TGTGCCAGCAGCGCGACCGGGACAGGGGGAGAAAAACTGTTTTTT.

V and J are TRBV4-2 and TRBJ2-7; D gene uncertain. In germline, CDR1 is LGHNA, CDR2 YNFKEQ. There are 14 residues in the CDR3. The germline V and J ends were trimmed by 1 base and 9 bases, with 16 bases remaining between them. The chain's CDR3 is CASSQGDTASRQYF. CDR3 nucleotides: TGTGCCAGCAGCCAAGGCGACACAGCCTCGCGGCAGTACTTC.